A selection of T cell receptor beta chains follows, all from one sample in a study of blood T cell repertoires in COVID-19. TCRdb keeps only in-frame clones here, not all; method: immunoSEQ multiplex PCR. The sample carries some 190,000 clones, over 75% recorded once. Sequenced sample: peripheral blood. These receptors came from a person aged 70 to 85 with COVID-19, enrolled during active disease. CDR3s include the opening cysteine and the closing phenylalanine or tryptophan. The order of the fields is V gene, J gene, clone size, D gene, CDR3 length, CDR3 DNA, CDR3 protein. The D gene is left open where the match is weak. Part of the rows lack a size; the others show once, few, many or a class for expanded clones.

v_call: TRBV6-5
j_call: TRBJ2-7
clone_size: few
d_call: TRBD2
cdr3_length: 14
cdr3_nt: TGTGCCAGCAGTTTTAGCGGGGCTACCTACGAGCAGTACTTC
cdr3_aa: CASSFSGATYEQYF

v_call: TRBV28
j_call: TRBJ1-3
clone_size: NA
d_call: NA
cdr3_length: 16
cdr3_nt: TGTGCCAGCAGTTTTGCGGACTCTCGCTCTGGAAACACCATATATTTT
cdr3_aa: CASSFADSRSGNTIYF

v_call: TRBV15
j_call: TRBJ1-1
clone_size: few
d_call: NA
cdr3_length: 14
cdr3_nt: TGTGCCACCAGCAGAGCCAGGTTGAACACTGAAGCTTTCTTT
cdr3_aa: CATSRARLNTEAFF

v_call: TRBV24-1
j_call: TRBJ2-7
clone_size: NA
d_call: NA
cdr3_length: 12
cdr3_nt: TGTGCCACCAGTGAGGGCAAGTACGAGCAGTACTTC
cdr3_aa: CATSEGKYEQYF

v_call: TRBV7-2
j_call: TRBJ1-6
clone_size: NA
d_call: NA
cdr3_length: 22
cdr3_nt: TGTGCCAGCAGCTTAGCCCCGCGGGCAGGGGTTTTTGGGAACTCCTATAATTCACCCCTCCACTTT
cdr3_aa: CASSLAPRAGVFGNSYNSPLHF

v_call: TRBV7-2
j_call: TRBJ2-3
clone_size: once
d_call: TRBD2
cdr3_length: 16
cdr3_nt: TGTGCCAGCAGCTTAGGGGGCGGGACTAACACAGATACGCAGTATTTT
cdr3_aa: CASSLGGGTNTDTQYF

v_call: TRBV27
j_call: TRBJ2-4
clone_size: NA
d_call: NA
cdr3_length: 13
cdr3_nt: TGTGCCAGCAGTTTAGGGCCACTGGGCATTCAGTACTTC
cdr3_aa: CASSLGPLGIQYF

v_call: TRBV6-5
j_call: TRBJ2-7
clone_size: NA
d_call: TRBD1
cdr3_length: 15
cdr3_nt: TGTGCCAGCAGGATAGGGACAGGGCGATTTTACGAGCAGTACTTC
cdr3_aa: CASRIGTGRFYEQYF

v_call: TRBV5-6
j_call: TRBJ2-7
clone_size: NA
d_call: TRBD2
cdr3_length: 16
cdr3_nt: TGTGCCAGCAGCTTGGGATTAGCGGGAATTCTCGTCGAGCAGTACTTC
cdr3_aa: CASSLGLAGILVEQYF

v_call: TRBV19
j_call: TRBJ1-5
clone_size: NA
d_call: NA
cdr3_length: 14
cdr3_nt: TGTGCCAGTAGTAAAACAGGGAGGGAACAGCCCCAGCATTTT
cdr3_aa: CASSKTGREQPQHF

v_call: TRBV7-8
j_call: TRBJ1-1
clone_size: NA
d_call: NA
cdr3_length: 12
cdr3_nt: TGTGCCAGCAGCCTCACAGACAGTGAAGCTTTCTTT
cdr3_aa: CASSLTDSEAFF

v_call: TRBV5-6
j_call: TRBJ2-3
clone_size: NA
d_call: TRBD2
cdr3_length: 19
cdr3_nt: TGTGCCAGCAGGGAAGGGACTAGCGGTTCATTTAAGGGTACACATACGCAGTATTTT
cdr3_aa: CASREGTSGSFKGTHTQYF

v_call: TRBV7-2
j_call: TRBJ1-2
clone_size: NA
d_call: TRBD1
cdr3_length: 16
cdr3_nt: TGTGCCAGCAGCTTAGCGGGACAGCAGGAGCAATATGGCTACACCTTC
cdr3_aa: CASSLAGQQEQYGYTF

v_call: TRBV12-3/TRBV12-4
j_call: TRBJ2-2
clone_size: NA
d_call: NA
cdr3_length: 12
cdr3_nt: TGTGCCAGCAGTTTCAGGTCCGGGGAGCTGTTTTTT
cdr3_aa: CASSFRSGELFF

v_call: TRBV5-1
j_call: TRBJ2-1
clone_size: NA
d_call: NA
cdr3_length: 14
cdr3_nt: TGCGCCAGCAGCTTGGAACTACTTTCGGATGAGCAGTTCTTC
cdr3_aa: CASSLELLSDEQFF

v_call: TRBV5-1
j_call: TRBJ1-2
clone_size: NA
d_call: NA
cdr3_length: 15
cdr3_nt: TGCGCCAGCAGCTTGGGAGACTCCTCTAACTATGGCTACACCTTC
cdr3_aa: CASSLGDSSNYGYTF

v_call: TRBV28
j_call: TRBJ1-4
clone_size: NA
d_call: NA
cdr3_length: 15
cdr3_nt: TGTGCCAGCAGTTTAGTGGGACAAGCTAATGAAAAACTGTTTTTT
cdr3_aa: CASSLVGQANEKLFF

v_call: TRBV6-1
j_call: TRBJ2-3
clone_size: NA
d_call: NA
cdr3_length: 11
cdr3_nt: TGTGCCAGCAGTGAAGTCCGTACGCAGTATTTT
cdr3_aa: CASSEVRTQYF

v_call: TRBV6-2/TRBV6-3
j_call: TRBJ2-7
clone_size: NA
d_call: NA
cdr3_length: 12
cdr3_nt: TGTGCCAGCAGTTACGAGCCGTACGAGCAGTACTTC
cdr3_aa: CASSYEPYEQYF

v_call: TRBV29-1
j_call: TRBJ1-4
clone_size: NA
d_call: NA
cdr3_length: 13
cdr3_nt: TGCAGCGCCGCCCGGCCCGGAGCTGAAAAACTGTTTTTT
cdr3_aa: CSAARPGAEKLFF

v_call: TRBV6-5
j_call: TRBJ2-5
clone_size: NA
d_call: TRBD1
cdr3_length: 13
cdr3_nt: TGTGCCAGCAGACAGACAGGGCGAGAGACCCAGTACTTC
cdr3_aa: CASRQTGRETQYF

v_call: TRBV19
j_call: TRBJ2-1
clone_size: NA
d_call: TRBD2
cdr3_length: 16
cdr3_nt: TGTGCCAGTAGTAGAACTAGCGGGGGAACCAACAATGAGCAGTTCTTC
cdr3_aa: CASSRTSGGTNNEQFF

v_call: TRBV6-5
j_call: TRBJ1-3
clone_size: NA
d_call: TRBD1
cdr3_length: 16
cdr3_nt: TGTGCCAGCAGTTACTCCCCCAGGGGGAGCGGAAACACCATATATTTT
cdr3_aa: CASSYSPRGSGNTIYF

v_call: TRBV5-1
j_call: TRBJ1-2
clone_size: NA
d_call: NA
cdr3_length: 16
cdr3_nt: TGCGCCAGCAGCCCAGCCAGACAGGTTCTTTCTACCGGCTACACCTTC
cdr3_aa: CASSPARQVLSTGYTF

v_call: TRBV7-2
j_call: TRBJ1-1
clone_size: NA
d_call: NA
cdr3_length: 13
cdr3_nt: TGTGCCAGCAGCTTAGCCACAAGAACTGAAGCTTTCTTT
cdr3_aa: CASSLATRTEAFF

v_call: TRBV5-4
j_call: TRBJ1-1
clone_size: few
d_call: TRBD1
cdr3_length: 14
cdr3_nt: TGTGCCAGCAGCTTGGTGGGACAGATGGGGGAAGCTTTCTTT
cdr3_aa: CASSLVGQMGEAFF

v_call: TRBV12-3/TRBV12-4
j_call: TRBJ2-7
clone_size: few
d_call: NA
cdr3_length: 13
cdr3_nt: TGTGCCAGCAGTTTCCTGGGAGGCTACGAGCAGTACTTC
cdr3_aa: CASSFLGGYEQYF

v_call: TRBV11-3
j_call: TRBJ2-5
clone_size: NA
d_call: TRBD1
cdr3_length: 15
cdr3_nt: TGTGCCAGCAGCTTGGGACAGGGTAGTTTGGAGACCCAGTACTTC
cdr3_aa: CASSLGQGSLETQYF

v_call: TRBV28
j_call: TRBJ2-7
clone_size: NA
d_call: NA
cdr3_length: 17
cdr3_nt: TGTGCCAGCAGTTTAGGTCCTTTCGAACAGCACCCCTACGAGCAGTACTTC
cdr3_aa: CASSLGPFEQHPYEQYF

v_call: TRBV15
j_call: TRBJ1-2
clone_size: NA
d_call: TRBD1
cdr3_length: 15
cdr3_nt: TGTGCCACCAGCAGAGGACAGGGATCGTTTTATGGCTACACCTTC
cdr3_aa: CATSRGQGSFYGYTF

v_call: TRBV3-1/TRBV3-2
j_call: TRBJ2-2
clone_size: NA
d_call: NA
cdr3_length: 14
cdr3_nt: TGTGCCAGCAGCCAAGAATCCCGTACCGGGGAGCTGTTTTTT
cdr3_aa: CASSQESRTGELFF

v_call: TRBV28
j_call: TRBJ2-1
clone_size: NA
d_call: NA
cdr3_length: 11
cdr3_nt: TGTGCCACATCCAGGTGGGAGGAGCAGTTCTTC
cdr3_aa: CATSRWEEQFF

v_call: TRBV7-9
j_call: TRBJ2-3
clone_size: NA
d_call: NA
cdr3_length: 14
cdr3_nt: TGTGCCAGCAGCTTAGTCCTATCCACAGATACGCAGTATTTT
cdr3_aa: CASSLVLSTDTQYF

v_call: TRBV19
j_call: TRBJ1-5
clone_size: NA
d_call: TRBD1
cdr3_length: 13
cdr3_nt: TGTGCCAGTAGTATCCAGGGGGCAACAGCCCAGCATTTT
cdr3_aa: CASSIQGATAQHF

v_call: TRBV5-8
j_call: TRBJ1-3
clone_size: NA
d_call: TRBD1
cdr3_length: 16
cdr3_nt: TGTGCCAGCAGCATCGGGGACAGGGGAATCGTTGACACCATATATTTT
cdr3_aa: CASSIGDRGIVDTIYF

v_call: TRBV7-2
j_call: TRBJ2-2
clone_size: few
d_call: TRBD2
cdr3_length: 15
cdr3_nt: TGTGCCAGCAGCTTAGTCGTGGCGGGGGCCGGGGAGCTGTTTTTT
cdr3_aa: CASSLVVAGAGELFF

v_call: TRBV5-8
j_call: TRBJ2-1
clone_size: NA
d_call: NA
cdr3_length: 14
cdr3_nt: TGTGCCAGCAGCCTGGGAGGAGGAAATTATGAGCAGTTCTTC
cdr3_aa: CASSLGGGNYEQFF

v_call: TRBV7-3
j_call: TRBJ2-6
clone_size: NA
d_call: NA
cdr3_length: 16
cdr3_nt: TGTGCCAGCAGCTTAGCCAGGGGTTCTGGGGCCAACGTCCTGACTTTC
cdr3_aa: CASSLARGSGANVLTF

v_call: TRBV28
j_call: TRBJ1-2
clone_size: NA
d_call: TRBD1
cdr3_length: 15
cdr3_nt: TGTGCCAGCAGATACTCCACAGGGGCGGCCTATGGCTACACCTTC
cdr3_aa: CASRYSTGAAYGYTF

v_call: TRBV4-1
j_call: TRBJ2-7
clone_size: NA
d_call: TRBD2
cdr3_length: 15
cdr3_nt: TGCGCCAGCAGCCAAGTCGGGAGGGCTTCCTACGAGCAGTACTTC
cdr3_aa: CASSQVGRASYEQYF

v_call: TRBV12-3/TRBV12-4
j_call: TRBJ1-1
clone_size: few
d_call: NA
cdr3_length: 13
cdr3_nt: TGTGCCAGCAGAGCAAAGGGGGACACTGAAGCTTTCTTT
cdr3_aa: CASRAKGDTEAFF

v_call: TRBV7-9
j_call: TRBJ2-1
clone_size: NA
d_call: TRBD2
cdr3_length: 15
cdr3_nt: TGTGCCAGCAGCTTACGGCGGGGGGCCAACAATGAGCAGTTCTTC
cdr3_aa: CASSLRRGANNEQFF

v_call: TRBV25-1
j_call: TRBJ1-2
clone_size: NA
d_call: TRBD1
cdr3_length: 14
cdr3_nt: TGTGCCAGCAGTCCAGGGGGCAAGGCCTATGGCTACACCTTC
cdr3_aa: CASSPGGKAYGYTF

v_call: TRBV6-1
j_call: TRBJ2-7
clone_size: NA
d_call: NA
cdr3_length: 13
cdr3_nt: TGTGCCAGCAGTGAACAGGGTTTCTACGAGCAGTACTTC
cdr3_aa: CASSEQGFYEQYF

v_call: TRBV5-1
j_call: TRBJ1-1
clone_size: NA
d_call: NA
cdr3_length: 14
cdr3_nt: TGCGCCAGCAGCCCAGCGGGGGTGAACACTGAAGCTTTCTTT
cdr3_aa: CASSPAGVNTEAFF

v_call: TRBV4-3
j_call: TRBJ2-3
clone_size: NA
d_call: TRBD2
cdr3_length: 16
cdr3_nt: TGCGCCAGCAGCCTCGGACTAGCGGGAGGGCTCGATACGCAGTATTTT
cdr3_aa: CASSLGLAGGLDTQYF

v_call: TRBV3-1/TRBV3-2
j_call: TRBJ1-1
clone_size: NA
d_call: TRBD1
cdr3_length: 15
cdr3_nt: TGTGCCAGCAGCCATTCCGCAGGGGGTATCGGTGAAGCTTTCTTT
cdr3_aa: CASSHSAGGIGEAFF

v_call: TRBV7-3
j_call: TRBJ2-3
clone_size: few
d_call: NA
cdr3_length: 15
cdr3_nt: TGTGCCAGCAGCTTAAGAGGAGGCAGCACAGATACGCAGTATTTT
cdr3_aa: CASSLRGGSTDTQYF

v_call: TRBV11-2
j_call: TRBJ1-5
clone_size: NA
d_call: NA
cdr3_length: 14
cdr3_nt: TGTGCCAGCAGCTCGTCAGGGAGCAATCAGCCCCAGCATTTT
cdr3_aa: CASSSSGSNQPQHF

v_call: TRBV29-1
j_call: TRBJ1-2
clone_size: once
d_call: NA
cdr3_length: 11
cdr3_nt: TGCAGCGCGATACAGGGCTATGGCTACACCTTC
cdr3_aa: CSAIQGYGYTF

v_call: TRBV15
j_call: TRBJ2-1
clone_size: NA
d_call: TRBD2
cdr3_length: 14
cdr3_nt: TGTGCCACCAGCAGAGATAAGCGGGGTAATGAGCAGTTCTTC
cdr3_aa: CATSRDKRGNEQFF

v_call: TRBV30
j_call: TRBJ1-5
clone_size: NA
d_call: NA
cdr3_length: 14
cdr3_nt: TGTGCCTGGGACTTGGGCAGGGTGGACCAGCCCCAGCATTTT
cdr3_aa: CAWDLGRVDQPQHF

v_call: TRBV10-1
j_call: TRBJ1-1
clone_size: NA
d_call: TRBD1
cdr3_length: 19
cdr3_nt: TGCGCCAGCACCTCCGGGACAGATAAGTCTATTAGAATGAACACTGAAGCTTTCTTT
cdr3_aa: CASTSGTDKSIRMNTEAFF

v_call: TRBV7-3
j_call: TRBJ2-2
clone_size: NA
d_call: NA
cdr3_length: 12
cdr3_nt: TGTGCCAGCAGCCTGACAGGCGTCGAGCTGTTTTTT
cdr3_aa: CASSLTGVELFF

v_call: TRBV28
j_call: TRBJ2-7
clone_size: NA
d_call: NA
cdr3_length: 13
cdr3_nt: TGTGCCAGCAGTTTGACGGGGAGCTACGAGCAGTACTTC
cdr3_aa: CASSLTGSYEQYF

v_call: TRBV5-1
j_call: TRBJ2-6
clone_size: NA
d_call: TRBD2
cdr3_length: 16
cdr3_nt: TGCGCCAGCAGCACGGGACTGATTAACGGGGGGAACGTCCTGACTTTC
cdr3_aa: CASSTGLINGGNVLTF

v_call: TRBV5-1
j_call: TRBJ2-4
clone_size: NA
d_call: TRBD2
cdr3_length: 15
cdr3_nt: TGCGCCAGCAGCTTGGGCGGGAGTGACAAAAACATTCAGTACTTC
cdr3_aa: CASSLGGSDKNIQYF

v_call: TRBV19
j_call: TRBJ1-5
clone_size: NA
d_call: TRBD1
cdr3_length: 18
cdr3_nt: TGTGCCAGTAGCAAAGCGACAGGGGCTTCCGATAGCAATCAGCCCCAGCATTTT
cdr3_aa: CASSKATGASDSNQPQHF

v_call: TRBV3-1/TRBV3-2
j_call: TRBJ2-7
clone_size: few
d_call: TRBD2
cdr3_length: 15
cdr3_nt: TGTGCCAGCAGCCAATTTCTTTCGGGGGGTCACGAGCAGTACTTC
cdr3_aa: CASSQFLSGGHEQYF